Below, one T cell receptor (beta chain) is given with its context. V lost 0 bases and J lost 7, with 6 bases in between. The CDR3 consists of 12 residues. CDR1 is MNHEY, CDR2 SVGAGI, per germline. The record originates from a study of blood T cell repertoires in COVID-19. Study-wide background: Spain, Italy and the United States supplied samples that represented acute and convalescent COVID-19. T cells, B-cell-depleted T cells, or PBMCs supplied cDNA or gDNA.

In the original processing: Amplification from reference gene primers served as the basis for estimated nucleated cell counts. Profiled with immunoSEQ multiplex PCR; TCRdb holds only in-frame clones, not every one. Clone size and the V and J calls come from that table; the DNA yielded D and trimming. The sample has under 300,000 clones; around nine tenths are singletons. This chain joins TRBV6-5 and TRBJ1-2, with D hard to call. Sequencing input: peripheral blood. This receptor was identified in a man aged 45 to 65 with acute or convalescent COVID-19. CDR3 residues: CASSYSNGGYTF. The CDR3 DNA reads TGTGCCAGCAGTTACTCGAACGGTGGCTACACCTTC.